This T cell receptor (beta chain) appears in the sequencing data of a study of metastatic and nonmetastatic thyroid tumors. Study background: Comparative analysis of repertoires was undertaken across blood and tumor or nodule tissue obtained from malignant and benign thyroid patients.

This clone was detected ten times or more. Germline V CDR1 and CDR2: SQVTM, ANQGSEA. Trimming took 6 bases from V and 6 from J, leaving 9 bases between them. The CDR3 has 10 residues. Thyroid surgery was preceded by no treatment in any patient. TCRdb redid the clone calls on the PCR reads using MiXCR. The repertoire holds some 34,000 clones, around 21% seen once, with 15% to 17% in the top ten. This clonotype was sampled from a female donor with papillary thyroid cancer or a benign thyroid nodule (not recorded which). Some clones in this sample may be carry-over from other donors' samples. The rearrangement joins TRBV29-1 to TRBJ2-7; D is tentatively TRBD1 or TRBD2 (5 bases each). The sequenced sample consisted of blood. CDR3 sequence: CSVAGTEQYF. CDR3 DNA: TGCAGCGTGGCAGGGACCGAGCAGTACTTC.